Listed below are T cell receptor beta chains from one sample, sequenced in a study of T cells in Graves' hyperthyroidism and ophthalmopathy. MiXCR, run by TCRdb on the multiplex PCR reads, gives a single entry per CDR3 protein. The sample includes 33,000 or so distinct CDR3 sequences, about 50% of them seen just once. Sequencing was performed on blood. Source of these receptors: a woman aged 45-60 years with Graves' hyperthyroidism that later progressed to Graves' ophthalmopathy. CDR3s include the opening cysteine and the closing phenylalanine or tryptophan.

J gene | V gene | CDR3 protein
TRBJ1-1 | TRBV15 | CATSRGGQGIEAFF
TRBJ1-2 | TRBV28 | CASSSSGQNYGYTF
TRBJ1-6 | TRBV6-6 | CASSGVTGRNSPLHF
TRBJ2-7 | TRBV10-3 | CAISESSGRTYEQYF
TRBJ2-2 | TRBV12-3/TRBV12-4 | CASSPGQGGGELFF
TRBJ1-4 | TRBV20-1 | CSARQGQEKLFF
TRBJ1-1 | TRBV12-3/TRBV12-4 | CASRWTRQLSTEAFF
TRBJ1-3 | TRBV2 | CASSLGSLTGNTIYF
TRBJ2-6 | TRBV20-1 | CSARAIHQVSGANVLTF
TRBJ1-2 | TRBV24-1 | CATIGERTDTQGGNGYTF
TRBJ1-6 | TRBV5-4 | CASSFDRSWGTLHF
TRBJ1-5 | TRBV5-5 | CASSFTGGETQHF
TRBJ1-2 | TRBV6-6 | CASSPGTGAGNTF
TRBJ1-3 | TRBV2 | CASTPTGYSGNTIYF
TRBJ1-3 | TRBV3-1 | CASSQDPGPRNTIYF
TRBJ1-1 | TRBV7-3 | CASSPAGVTEAFF
TRBJ1-4 | TRBV6-5 | CASSFHNEKLFF
TRBJ2-5 | TRBV7-7 | CASSSGQGAGETQYF
TRBJ2-7 | TRBV19 | CASSLGRGSYEQYF
TRBJ1-3 | TRBV2 | CASSENRASGNTIYF
TRBJ2-7 | TRBV20-1 | CSASNLARGSYEQYF
TRBJ2-1 | TRBV7-8 | CASSLTGYNEQCF
TRBJ2-2 | TRBV5-5 | CASSLRAGMDTGELFF
TRBJ1-1 | TRBV6-5 | CASSYFEGWAAFF